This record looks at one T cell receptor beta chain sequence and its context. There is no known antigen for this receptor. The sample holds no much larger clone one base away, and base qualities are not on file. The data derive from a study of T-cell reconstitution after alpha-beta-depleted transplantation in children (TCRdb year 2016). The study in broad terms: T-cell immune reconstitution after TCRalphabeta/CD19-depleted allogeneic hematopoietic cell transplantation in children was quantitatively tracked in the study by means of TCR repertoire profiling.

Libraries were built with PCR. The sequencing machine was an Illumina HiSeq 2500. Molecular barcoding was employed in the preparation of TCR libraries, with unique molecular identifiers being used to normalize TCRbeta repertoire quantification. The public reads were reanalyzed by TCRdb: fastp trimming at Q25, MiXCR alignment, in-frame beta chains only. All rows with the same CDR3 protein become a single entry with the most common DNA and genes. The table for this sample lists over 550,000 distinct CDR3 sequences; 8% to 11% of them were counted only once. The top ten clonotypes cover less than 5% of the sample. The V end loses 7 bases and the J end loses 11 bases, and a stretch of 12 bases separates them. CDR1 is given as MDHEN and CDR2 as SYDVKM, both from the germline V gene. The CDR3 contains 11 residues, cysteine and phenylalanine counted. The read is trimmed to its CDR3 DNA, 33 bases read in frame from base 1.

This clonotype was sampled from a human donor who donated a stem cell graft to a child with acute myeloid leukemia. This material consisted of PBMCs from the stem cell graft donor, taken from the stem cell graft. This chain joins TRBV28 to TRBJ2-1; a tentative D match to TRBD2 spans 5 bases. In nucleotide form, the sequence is TGTGCCAGCACCTCGGACTGGAAGCAGTTCTTC. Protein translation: CASTSDWKQFF.